This T cell receptor beta chain was found in a study of T-cell memory formation after mild COVID-19. Findings and caveats of the study: CD4/CD8 balance held among clones contracting day 15 to 85, and later expanders leaned CD4+.

Libraries for TCRalpha and TCRbeta carried sample barcodes and unique molecular identifiers via 5'RACE. TCRdb ran MiXCR on the 5' RACE reads and lists one entry per CDR3 protein. In the table there are approximately 350,000 distinct CDR3 sequences, roughly an eighth of which are singletons. Points on this clonotype: Its antigen is currently unknown.

V shed 0 bases and J shed 9 bases, with 8 bases lying between them. The CDR3 spans 13 residues. Germline values: CDR1 LGHNA, CDR2 YSLEER. The clonotype originates from a man aged 18 to 29 who had mild COVID-19 (a few samples of this study predate the infection). Cell type and time point are not known. Sequenced sample: PBMCs or a T cell subset sorted from them (not recorded which). V and J are TRBV4-3 and TRBJ2-2; D is undetermined. In nucleotides, the CDR3 is TGCGCCAGCAGCCAAGATACGAACTGGGAGCTGTTTTTT. Its translation is CASSQDTNWELFF.